Listed here is a single TCR beta chain. Its antigen is unknown. Both 60 Vbeta primers and 13 Jbeta primers went into the PCR. Produced via immunoSEQ multiplex PCR; TCRdb's table is partial and in-frame only. The table for this sample gives some 130,000 clones. The data were obtained in a study of cytomegalovirus exposure and HLA in healthy donors. Study-wide points: Exclusion as indistinguishable affected some V segments, including TRBV6-2 and TRBV6-3.

Looked up from germline, CDR1 is GTSNPN and CDR2 is SVGIG (reference sequence). Trimming removed 5 bases from V and 8 bases from J; junction bases left unmatched: 15. CDR3 length: 15 residues. The source of this sequence is a man between 18 and 29 years old in good health and CMV-seronegative. V usage is TRBV30 and J usage is TRBJ1-2, with TRBD1 matching 9 bases. The specimen sequenced was PBMCs. For the CDR3, the DNA is TGTGCCTGGTACCGGGACAGGGCAGTTTCTGTGGGCTACACCTTC. As protein: CAWYRDRAVSVGYTF.